One and the same sample provided the 30 T cell receptor beta chains below, sequenced in a study of blood T cell repertoires in COVID-19. The method was immunoSEQ multiplex PCR; TCRdb's version includes in-frame clones alone and lacks a portion of them. The data show some 220,000 clones, about nine tenths seen once. Sequences were obtained from PBMCs or T cells enriched from blood (not recorded which). These receptor sequences come from a woman aged 40 to 55 with acute COVID-19.

This chain joins TRBV2 and TRBJ2-1, with D unresolved. This CDR3 has 15 amino acids. V gave up 3 bases and J gave up 6 bases, with 15 bases separating them. Germline lookup yields CDR1 SNHLY and CDR2 FYNNEI. The CDR3 coding sequence is TGTGCCAGCAGTGAGTGGAGCAGAAAGAGCAATGAGCAGTTCTTC. Translating it yields CASSEWSRKSNEQFF.

The gene calls are TRBV15 and TRBJ2-7; the match to TRBD1 covers 10 bases. The CDR3 is 16 amino acids. J gave up 5 bases and V 2 bases, and 9 bases lay outside the gene matches. Germline CDR1 and CDR2: LNHNV and YYDKDF (reference sequence). This CDR3 reads CATSRNRDRGNHEQYV. CDR3 bases: TGTGCCACCAGCAGAAACCGGGACAGGGGTAACCACGAGCAGTACGTC.

The rearrangement links TRBV5-8 to TRBJ1-3; D perhaps matches TRBD1 (5 bases). V was trimmed by 0 bases and J by 3 bases, leaving 13 bases between them. The CDR3 runs 16 residues. CDR1 and CDR2 (germline): SGHTS, YDEGEE. The CDR3 region is CASSLGRPRDGNTIYF. The CDR3 DNA follows: TGTGCCAGCAGCTTGGGCCGGCCCAGGGATGGAAACACCATATATTTT. The whole variable domain, remainder taken from reference TRBV5-8 and TRBJ1-3, is EAGVTQSPTHLIKTRGQQATLRCSPISGHTSVYWYQQALGLGLQFLLWYDEGEERNRGNFPPRFSGRQFPNYSSELNVNALELEDSALYLCASSLGRPRDGNTIYFGEGSWLTVV.

This clone was seen many times. J is TRBJ1-6 and V is TRBV27; D gene ambiguous. CDR1 MNHEY and CDR2 SMNVEV come from the germline V gene (reference sequence). The CDR3 extends over 15 amino acids. V dropped 5 bases and J dropped 9 bases, with 17 bases sitting between them. Here the CDR3 reads CASSALDTAGSPLHF. The CDR3 region has the DNA TGTGCCAGCAGTGCCTTAGACACGGCCGGTTCACCCCTCCACTTT.

The chain carries TRBV3-1 (or the pseudogene TRBV3-2) and TRBJ2-3; 11 nucleotides agree with TRBD2. This CDR3 is 15 amino acids long. Trimming removed 6 bases from V and 7 bases from J; junction bases left unmatched: 9. The germline gives CDR1 LGHDT, CDR2 YNNKEL (reference sequence). CDR3 in amino acids: CASRTGTSGPNTQYF. For the CDR3, the DNA is TGTGCCAGCAGGACCGGGACTAGCGGACCAAATACGCAGTATTTT.

The J gene is TRBJ2-1, the V gene TRBV27; 13 nucleotides match TRBD2. The CDR3 is made up of 15 amino acids. The ends lost 6 bases at V and 8 bases at J; junction bases unmatched: 7. Germline V CDR1 and CDR2: MNHEY, SMNVEV (reference sequence). CDR3 sequence: CASSLTSGGKYEQFF. The DNA for the CDR3 is TGTGCCAGCAGCCTGACTAGCGGGGGGAAATATGAGCAGTTCTTC.

The chain is built from TRBV2 and TRBJ1-1; D uncertain. The CDR3 has 13 residues. Germline CDR1 reads SNHLY; CDR2 reads FYNNEI. V was clipped by 6 bases and J by 5 bases, with 13 bases between them. This CDR3 is CASSISLGTEAFF. The CDR3 DNA is TGTGCCAGCAGCATAAGCCTAGGAACTGAAGCTTTCTTT.

The CDR3 coding sequence is TGTGCCAGCAGCGTAGGAAGCGAGCCAACCTACGAGCAGTACTTC. Protein product: CASSVGSEPTYEQYF. The V and J genes are TRBV9 and TRBJ2-7; no firm D call. V lost 0 bases and J lost 2, with 12 bases in between. The CDR3 length is 15 residues. From germline, CDR1 is SGDLS and CDR2 YYNGEE.

The chain has TRBV9 and TRBJ1-6; 8 positions match TRBD1. Germline V gene sequence: CDR1 SGDLS, CDR2 YYNGEE. V lost 3 bases, J lost 14 bases, and 7 bases stayed unmatched. The CDR3 sequence is 13 residues long. The CDR3, as DNA: TGTGCCAGCAGCGGGCTACAGGGGGACGCCCTCCACTTT. Residues: CASSGLQGDALHF. Full variable domain (outside the CDR3, taken from reference TRBV9 and TRBJ1-6): DSGVTQTPKHLITATGQRVTLRCSPRSGDLSVYWYQQSLDQGLQFLIQYYNGEERAKGNILERFSAQQFPDLHSELNLSSLELGDSALYFCASSGLQGDALHFGNGTRLTVT.

The chain employs TRBV2 and TRBJ1-1, with 7 bases that match TRBD1. This CDR3 has 16 amino acids. Per germline, CDR1 SNHLY and CDR2 FYNNEI. The V gene end was trimmed by 10 bases and the J gene end by 5 bases; junction bases not matched to a gene: 19. The CDR3 DNA reads as TGTGCCATCGAAGTTTCAGGGGGAAGTCGAGGGACTGAAGCTTTCTTT. The encoded protein is CAIEVSGGSRGTEAFF.

The rearrangement uses TRBV14 and TRBJ2-3, with 8 bases matching TRBD1. The CDR3 is 16 amino acids. Germline V CDR1 and CDR2: SGHDN, FVKESK. The J segment lost 3 bases and the V segment lost 2 bases, leaving 7 bases of the junction unmatched. In nucleotides, the CDR3 is TGTGCCAGCAGCCAATTCCAGGGGGCTAGAACAGATACGCAGTATTTT. It is translated as CASSQFQGARTDTQYF.

This clone was counted a single time. V gene TRBV7-9 combines with J gene TRBJ2-1; a possible D gene is TRBD2 (6 bases). The CDR3 consists of 16 residues. Germline lookup yields CDR1 SEHNR and CDR2 FQNEAQ (reference sequence). V lost 3 bases to trimming and J lost 3 bases, with 15 bases between them. CDR3: CASSLSDGTLYNEQFF. Here the CDR3 DNA reads TGTGCCAGCAGCTTGAGTGATGGGACTCTCTACAATGAGCAGTTCTTC.

The chain is built from TRBV2 and TRBJ2-1; D perhaps matches TRBD1 (5 bases). Per germline, CDR1 SNHLY and CDR2 FYNNEI. This CDR3 spans 17 amino acids. The V end lost 3 bases, the J end lost 9 bases, and 24 bases lay between the germline ends. The CDR3 bases are TGTGCCAGCAGTGACGGCCAGGGTTCGTCCCTAACAATTGAGCAGTTCTTC. It yields the protein CASSDGQGSSLTIEQFF. The entire variable domain, with the rest obtained from reference TRBV2 and TRBJ2-1, is as follows: EPEVTQTPSHQVTQMGQEVILRCVPISNHLYFYWYRQILGQKVEFLVSFYNNEISEKSEIFDDQFSVERPDGSNFTLKIRSTKLEDSAMYFCASSDGQGSSLTIEQFFGPGTRLTVL.

The chain couples TRBV7-2 to TRBJ1-5, with D possibly being TRBD1 (6 bases). V gave up 4 bases and J gave up 7 bases, with 20 bases separating them. CDR3 length equals 16 residues. Germline lookup yields CDR1 SGHTA and CDR2 FQGNSA. This chain's CDR3 is CASSSVPGYREQPQHF. The DNA of the CDR3 is TGTGCCAGCAGCTCCGTCCCGGGGTACAGGGAACAGCCCCAGCATTTT.

The chain is built from TRBV27 and TRBJ2-3; 12 bases match TRBD2. With V trimmed by 4 bases and J by 4 bases, 9 bases remained unmatched. This CDR3 contains 17 residues. CDR1 MNHEY and CDR2 SMNVEV come from the germline V gene (reference sequence). CDR3 nucleotide sequence: TGTGCCAGCAGTTCGACGGCTAGCGGGGGGGCCTCAGATACGCAGTATTTT. This translates into CASSSTASGGASDTQYF.

V usage is TRBV5-6 and J usage is TRBJ2-7, with TRBD2 identical over 7 bases. V shed 1 base and J 6 bases; nucleotides not matched to a gene: 7. The V gene's germline CDR1 is SGHDT and CDR2 YYEEEE. The CDR3 extends over 14 amino acids. DNA of the CDR3: TGTGCCAGCAGCTTGCTTCCGGGAGGCTCCGAGCAGTACGTC. Its protein is CASSLLPGGSEQYV.

The V call is TRBV19, the J call TRBJ1-5; D ambiguous. The germline CDR1 and CDR2 sequences are LNHDA and SQIVND (reference sequence). Between the trimmed V and J ends, which lost 6 bases and 1 base, there was a span of 28 bases. This CDR3 is built from 20 residues. CDR3 DNA: TGTGCCAGTAGGGCGGACGTGCAAAGCGGATACCGGGAGAGCAATCAGCCCCAGCATTTT. Protein: CASRADVQSGYRESNQPQHF. Full variable domain (rest looked up from reference TRBV19 and TRBJ1-5): DGGITQSPKYLFRKEGQNVTLSCEQNLNHDAMYWYRQDPGQGLRLIYYSQIVNDFQKGDIAEGYSVSREKKESFPLTVTSAQKNPTAFYLCASRADVQSGYRESNQPQHFGDGTRLSIL.

CDR3 in DNA: TGTGCCAGCAGCTTAATAAGTGGTAGCGGGGGATCAGATACGCAGTATTTT. This codes for CASSLISGSGGSDTQYF. The rearrangement joins TRBV7-8 to TRBJ2-3; TRBD2 agrees at 9 bases. Germline loops: CDR1 SGHVS, CDR2 FQNEAQ. The CDR3 is 17 amino acids. V dropped 2 bases and J dropped 4; count of bases not matched to a gene: 10. Using reference TRBV7-8 and TRBJ2-3 for the parts outside the CDR3, the full variable domain is GAGVSQSPRYKVAKRGQDVALRCDPISGHVSLFWYQQALGQGPEFLTYFQNEAQLDKSGLPSDRFFAERPEGSVSTLKIQRTQQEDSAVYLCASSLISGSGGSDTQYFGPGTRLTVL.

The J gene is TRBJ1-4, the V gene TRBV7-9, with 9 bases that match TRBD1. The germline V gene encodes CDR1 SEHNR and CDR2 FQNEAQ (reference sequence). Trimming removed 4 bases from V and 5 bases from J; junction bases left unmatched: 8. The CDR3 totals 16 residues. The CDR3 region has the DNA TGTGCCAGCAGCTCCAGCTGGGGACAGGGAAATGAAAAACTGTTTTTT. Translation gives CASSSSWGQGNEKLFF.

The chain combines TRBV5-5 with TRBJ1-1; tentatively, D is TRBD1 (6 bases). Trimming removed 4 bases at V and 0 bases at J, with 10 bases between. CDR3 length: 14 residues. Germline lookup yields CDR1 SGHKS and CDR2 YYEKEE (reference sequence). The CDR3 sequence: CASSRQVLNTEAFF. CDR3 in DNA: TGTGCCAGCAGCCGACAGGTCCTGAACACTGAAGCTTTCTTT. Together with reference TRBV5-5 and TRBJ1-1, the CDR3 gives the full variable domain: DAGVTQSPTHLIKTRGQQVTLRCSPISGHKSVSWYQQVLGQGPQFIFQYYEKEERGRGNFPDRFSARQFPNYSSELNVNALLLGDSALYLCASSRQVLNTEAFFGQGTRLTVV.

This clone was seen a single time. The chain is built from TRBV3-1 (or the pseudogene TRBV3-2) and TRBJ1-3; D is ambiguous. Trimming shortened V by 5 bases and J by 0 bases, and 14 bases separated the two germline ends. The V gene's germline CDR1 is LGHDT and CDR2 YNNKEL (reference sequence). The CDR3 contains 16 residues. CDR3 in amino acids: CASSEVGRGSGNTIYF. The CDR3 DNA is TGTGCCAGCAGCGAAGTGGGTCGAGGCTCTGGAAACACCATATATTTT.

This clone was recorded a few times. The chain couples TRBV5-4 to TRBJ1-1, with D perhaps TRBD1 (6 bases). Germline V lookup: CDR1 SGHNT, CDR2 YYREEE (reference sequence). The CDR3 is 16 amino acids. The V end lost 0 bases, the J end lost 0 bases, and 12 bases lay between the germline ends. The CDR3 loop is CASSLVDRPMNTEAFF. The CDR3 coding sequence is TGTGCCAGCAGCTTGGTGGACAGACCCATGAACACTGAAGCTTTCTTT.

This clone appeared a single time. The gene calls are TRBV4-1 and TRBJ2-1; 8 nucleotides line up with TRBD2. V dropped 0 bases and J dropped 4; count of bases not matched to a gene: 5. Germline V lookup: CDR1 MGHRA, CDR2 YSYEKL. There are 16 residues in the CDR3. The CDR3 DNA is TGCGCCAGCAGCCAAGAAGGGCGGGGGGTTTACAATGAGCAGTTCTTC. Protein product: CASSQEGRGVYNEQFF.

The chain has TRBV7-3 and TRBJ1-5; possibly TRBD1 for D (5 bases). Germline CDR1 and CDR2: SGHTA and FQGTGA. The CDR3 contains 15 residues. Between the trimmed V and J ends, which lost 2 bases and 5 bases, there was a span of 13 bases. The chain's CDR3 is CASSLGSGGDQPQHF. CDR3 DNA sequence: TGTGCCAGCAGCTTAGGAAGCGGGGGGGATCAGCCCCAGCATTTT.

The chain employs TRBV7-9 and TRBJ1-2; D is unresolved. Germline CDR1 and CDR2: SEHNR and FQNEAQ (reference sequence). The V end lost 1 base, the J end lost 4 bases, and 16 bases lay between the germline ends. This CDR3 has 16 residues. DNA for the CDR3: TGTGCCAGCAGCTTAGTCGGGTTTGGGTTGAGCTATGGCTACACCTTC. Protein product: CASSLVGFGLSYGYTF.

V and J are TRBV7-2 and TRBJ2-3; perhaps TRBD2 as D (5 bases). The ends were cut back, 1 base at V and 0 bases at J, with 5 bases in the middle. The length of the CDR3 is 14 residues. Per germline, CDR1 SGHTA and CDR2 FQGNSA. The CDR3 here is CASSLGTSTDTQYF. The CDR3 nucleotides read TGTGCCAGCAGCTTAGGGACTAGCACAGATACGCAGTATTTT.

The chain joins TRBV2 to TRBJ2-7; D uncertain. CDR3 length: 13 residues. V was clipped by 6 bases and J by 6 bases, with 15 bases between them. In germline, CDR1 is SNHLY, CDR2 FYNNEI. The CDR3 loop is CASSVNFSGEQYV. The CDR3 nucleotides read TGTGCCAGCAGCGTCAATTTTTCGGGCGAGCAGTACGTC.

The rearrangement joins TRBV9 to TRBJ2-1; weak D call: TRBD2 (7 bases). The V and J ends lost 5 bases and 4 bases respectively, with 19 bases between them. The CDR3 covers 16 residues. Germline V gives CDR1 SGDLS, CDR2 YYNGEE. DNA of the CDR3: TGTGCCAGCAGGGGTTGGGGCGGGGGCTTATACAATGAGCAGTTCTTC. It specifies CASRGWGGGLYNEQFF. The full variable domain, completed using reference TRBV9 and TRBJ2-1, is DSGVTQTPKHLITATGQRVTLRCSPRSGDLSVYWYQQSLDQGLQFLIQYYNGEERAKGNILERFSAQQFPDLHSELNLSSLELGDSALYFCASRGWGGGLYNEQFFGPGTRLTVL.

This clone was found once. The CDR3 here is CASSSAGGGATGELFF. The CDR3 DNA sequence: TGTGCCAGCAGCTCAGCAGGCGGGGGGGCAACCGGGGAGCTGTTTTTT. The chain employs TRBV5-4 and TRBJ2-2, with 9 bases aligning to TRBD2. CDR3 length equals 16 residues. Germline assignment: CDR1 SGHNT and CDR2 YYREEE (reference sequence). The junction had 8 bases not matched to a gene; V was cut back by 3 bases and J by 5 bases. The complete variable domain, with remaining parts taken from reference TRBV5-4 and TRBJ2-2, reads ETGVTQSPTHLIKTRGQQVTLRCSSQSGHNTVSWYQQALGQGPQFIFQYYREEENGRGNFPPRFSGLQFPNYSSELNVNALELDDSALYLCASSSAGGGATGELFFGEGSRLTVL.

V and J are TRBV21-1 and TRBJ1-1; the table's D call of TRBD1 was not tested on the DNA. TRBV21-1 is a recognized pseudogene. This CDR3 has 16 amino acids. DNA for the CDR3: TGTGCCAGCAGCGAAGGGACAGGGGAAGTTCACACTGAAGCTTTCTTT. Translating gives CASSEGTGEVHTEAFF.